This TCR beta chain was profiled in a study of neurological immune-mediated disorders. The authors produced cDNA by 5'RACE using 10-nucleotide random UMIs. TCRdb reanalysed the 5' RACE reads using MiXCR and keeps one entry per CDR3 protein. The table lists approximately 89,000 distinct CDR3 sequences, under 4.5% of them singletons. This clonotype has ten or more counts. Time point given: longitudinal time-point 3. Trimming at V came to 3 bases and at J to 4 bases, leaving 2 bases not matched to a gene. The CDR3 loop spans 13 amino acids. CDR1 is SGHRS and CDR2 is YFSETQ in the germline V gene. This sequence was found in a woman aged 55-70 years with multiple sclerosis. V gene TRBV5-1 combines with J gene TRBJ2-7; 9 bases agree with TRBD1. The sample taken for sequencing was PBMCs. In DNA form, the CDR3 reads TGCGCCAGCAGCTGGGACAGGGCATACGAGCAGTACTTC. Encoded protein: CASSWDRAYEQYF.